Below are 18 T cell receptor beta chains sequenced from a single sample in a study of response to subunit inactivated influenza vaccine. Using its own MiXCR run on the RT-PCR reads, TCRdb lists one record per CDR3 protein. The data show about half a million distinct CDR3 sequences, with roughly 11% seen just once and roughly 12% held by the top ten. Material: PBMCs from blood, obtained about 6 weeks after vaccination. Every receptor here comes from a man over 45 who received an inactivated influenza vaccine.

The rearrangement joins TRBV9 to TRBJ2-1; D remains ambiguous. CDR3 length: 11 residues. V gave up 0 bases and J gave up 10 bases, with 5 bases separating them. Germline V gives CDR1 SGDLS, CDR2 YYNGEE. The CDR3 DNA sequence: TGTGCCAGCAGCGTAGAGGCAGAGCAGTTCTTC. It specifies CASSVEAEQFF.

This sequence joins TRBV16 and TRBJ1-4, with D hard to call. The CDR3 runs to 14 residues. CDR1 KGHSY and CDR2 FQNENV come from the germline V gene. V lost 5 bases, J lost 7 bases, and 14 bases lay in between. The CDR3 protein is CASSIVSGGEKLFF. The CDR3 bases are TGTGCCAGCAGCATCGTCAGCGGTGGTGAAAAACTGTTTTTT. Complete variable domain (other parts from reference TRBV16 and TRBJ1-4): GEEVAQTPKHLVRGEGQKAKLYCAPIKGHSYVFWYQQVLKNEFKFLISFQNENVFDETGMPKERFSAKCLPNSPCSLEIQATKLEDSAVYFCASSIVSGGEKLFFGSGTQLSVL.

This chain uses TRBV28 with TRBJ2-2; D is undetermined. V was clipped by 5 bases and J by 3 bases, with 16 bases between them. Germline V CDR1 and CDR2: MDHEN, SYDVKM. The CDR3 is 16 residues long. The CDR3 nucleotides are TGTGCCAGCAGTCCCTTTTTAGGGTTCGACACCGGGGAGCTGTTTTTT. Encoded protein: CASSPFLGFDTGELFF.

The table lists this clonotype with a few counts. CDR3 DNA: TGTGCCAGCAGTTACGGGGCAGGGGGTACGTACGAGCAGTACTTC. Amino acid sequence: CASSYGAGGTYEQYF. This sequence joins TRBV6-5 and TRBJ2-7; the match to TRBD1 covers 7 bases. Unmatched junction bases numbered 8, after V lost 2 bases and J lost 4 bases. The germline gives CDR1 MNHEY, CDR2 SVGAGI. The CDR3 has 15 residues.

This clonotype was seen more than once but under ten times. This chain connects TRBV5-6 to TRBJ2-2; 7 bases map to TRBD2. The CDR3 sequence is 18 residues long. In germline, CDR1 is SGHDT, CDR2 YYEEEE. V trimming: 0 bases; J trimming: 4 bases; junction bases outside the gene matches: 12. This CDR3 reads CASSLVRVAGDPTGELFF. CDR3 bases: TGTGCCAGCAGCTTGGTCCGAGTAGCGGGCGACCCCACCGGGGAGCTGTTTTTT.

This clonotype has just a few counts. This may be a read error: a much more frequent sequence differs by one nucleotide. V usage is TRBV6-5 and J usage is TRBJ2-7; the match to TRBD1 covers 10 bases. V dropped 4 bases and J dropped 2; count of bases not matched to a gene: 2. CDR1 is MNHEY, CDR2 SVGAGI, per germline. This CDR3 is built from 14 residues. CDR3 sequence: CASSSDRGTYEQYF. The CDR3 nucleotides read TGTGCCAGCAGTTCGGACAGGGGGACCTACGAGCAGTACTTC.

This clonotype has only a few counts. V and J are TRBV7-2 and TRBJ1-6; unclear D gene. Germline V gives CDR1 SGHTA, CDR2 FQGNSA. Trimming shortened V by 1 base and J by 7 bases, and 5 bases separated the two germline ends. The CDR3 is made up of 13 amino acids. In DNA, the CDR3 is TGTGCCAGCAGCTTAGTACTGAATTCACCCCTCCACTTT. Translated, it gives CASSLVLNSPLHF.

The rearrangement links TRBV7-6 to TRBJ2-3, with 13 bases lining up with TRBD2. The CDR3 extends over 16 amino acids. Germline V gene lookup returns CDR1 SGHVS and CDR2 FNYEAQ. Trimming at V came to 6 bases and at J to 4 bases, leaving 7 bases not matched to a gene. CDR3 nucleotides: TGTGCCAGCAGTTCCGGGACTAGCGGGGTTTCAGATACGCAGTATTTT. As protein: CASSSGTSGVSDTQYF.

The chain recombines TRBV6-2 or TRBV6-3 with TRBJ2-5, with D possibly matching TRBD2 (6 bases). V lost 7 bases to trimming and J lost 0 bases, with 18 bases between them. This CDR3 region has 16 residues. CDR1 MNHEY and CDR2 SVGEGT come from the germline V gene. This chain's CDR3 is CASIPTGTAYQETQYF. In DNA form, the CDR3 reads TGTGCCAGCATCCCGACCGGGACTGCTTACCAAGAGACCCAGTACTTC.

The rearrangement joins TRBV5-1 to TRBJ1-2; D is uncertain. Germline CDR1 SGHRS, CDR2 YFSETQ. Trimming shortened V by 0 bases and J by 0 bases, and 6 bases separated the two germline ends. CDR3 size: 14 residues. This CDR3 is CASSLDSPNYGYTF. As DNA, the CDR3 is TGCGCCAGCAGCTTGGACAGTCCTAACTATGGCTACACCTTC. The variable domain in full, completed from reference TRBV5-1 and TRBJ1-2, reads KAGVTQTPRYLIKTRGQQVTLSCSPISGHRSVSWYQQTPGQGLQFLFEYFSETQRNKGNFPGRFSGRQFSNSRSEMNVSTLELGDSALYLCASSLDSPNYGYTFGSGTRLTVV.

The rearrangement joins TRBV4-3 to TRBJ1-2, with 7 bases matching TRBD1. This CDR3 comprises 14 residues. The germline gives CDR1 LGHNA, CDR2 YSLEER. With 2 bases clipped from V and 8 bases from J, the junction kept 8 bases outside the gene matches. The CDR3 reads CASSQITGAGGYTF. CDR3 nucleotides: TGCGCCAGCAGCCAAATTACAGGGGCGGGGGGCTACACCTTC.

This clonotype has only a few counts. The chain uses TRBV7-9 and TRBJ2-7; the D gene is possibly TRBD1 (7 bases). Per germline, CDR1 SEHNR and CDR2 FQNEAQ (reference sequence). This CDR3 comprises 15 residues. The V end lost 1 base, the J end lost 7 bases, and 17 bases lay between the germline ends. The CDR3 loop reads CASSLDQGGSREQYF. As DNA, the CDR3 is TGTGCCAGCAGCTTAGATCAGGGGGGATCGAGGGAGCAGTACTTC.

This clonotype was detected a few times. As DNA, the CDR3 is TGTGCCATCAGTGAGTCTTCAGGGGGCAGAGGAAACACCATATATTTT. Residues: CAISESSGGRGNTIYF. The rearrangement uses TRBV10-3 and TRBJ1-3, with 8 bases matching TRBD1. This CDR3 comprises 16 residues. In germline, CDR1 is ENHRY, CDR2 SYGVKD. J gave up 4 bases and V 0 bases, and 5 bases lay outside the gene matches.

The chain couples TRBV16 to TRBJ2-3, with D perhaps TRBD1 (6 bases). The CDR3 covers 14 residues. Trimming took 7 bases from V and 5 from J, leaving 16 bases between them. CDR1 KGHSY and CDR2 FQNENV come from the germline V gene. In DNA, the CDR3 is TGTGCCAGCACAAGAGAGGGGGATGGAGATACGCAGTATTTT. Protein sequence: CASTREGDGDTQYF.

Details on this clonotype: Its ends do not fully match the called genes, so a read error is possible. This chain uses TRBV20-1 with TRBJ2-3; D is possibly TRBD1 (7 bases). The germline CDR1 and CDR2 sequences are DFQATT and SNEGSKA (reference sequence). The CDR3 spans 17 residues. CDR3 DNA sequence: TGCAGTGCGAGAGTTAGGCTCAGGGGGGAAAGCACAGATACGCAGTATTTT. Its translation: CSARVRLRGESTDTQYF.

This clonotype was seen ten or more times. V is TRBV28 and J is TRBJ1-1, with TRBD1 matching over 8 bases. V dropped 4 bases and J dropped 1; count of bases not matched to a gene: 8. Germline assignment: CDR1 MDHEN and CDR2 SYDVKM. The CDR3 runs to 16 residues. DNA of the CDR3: TGTGCCAGCAGTTCGGACAGGGTGTATTCGAACACTGAAGCTTTCTTT. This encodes CASSSDRVYSNTEAFF. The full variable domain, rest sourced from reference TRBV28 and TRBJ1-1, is DVKVTQSSRYLVKRTGEKVFLECVQDMDHENMFWYRQDPGLGLRLIYFSYDVKMKEKGDIPEGYSVSREKKERFSLILESASTNQTSMYLCASSSDRVYSNTEAFFGQGTRLTVV.

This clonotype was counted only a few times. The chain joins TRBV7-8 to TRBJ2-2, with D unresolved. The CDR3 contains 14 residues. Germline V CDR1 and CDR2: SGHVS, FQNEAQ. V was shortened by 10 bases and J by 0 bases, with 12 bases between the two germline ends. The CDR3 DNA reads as TGTGCCACCTTGAGGACGGCGAACACCGGGGAGCTGTTTTTT. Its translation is CATLRTANTGELFF.

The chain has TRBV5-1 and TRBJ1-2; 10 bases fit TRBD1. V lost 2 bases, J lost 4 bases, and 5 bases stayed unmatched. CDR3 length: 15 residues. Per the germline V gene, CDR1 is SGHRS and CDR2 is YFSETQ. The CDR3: CASSLTGTGAYGYTF. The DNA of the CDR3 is TGCGCCAGCAGCTTAACCGGGACAGGGGCCTATGGCTACACCTTC.